This entry lists 10 T cell receptor beta chains sequenced from one sample in a study of cytomegalovirus exposure and HLA in healthy donors. The table came from immunoSEQ multiplex PCR; TCRdb's copy has only in-frame clones and leaves some out. The top ten hold 3.8% of the sample, which has about 73,000 clones, around 90% seen once. The specimen sequenced was PBMCs. All receptors derive from a woman aged 18 to 35 in good health and CMV-seropositive.

This clone came up a few times. The sample carries other DNA sequences with the same CDR3. J is TRBJ2-5 and V is TRBV4-3; 8 bases agree with TRBD1. Looked up from germline, CDR1 is LGHNA and CDR2 is YSLEER. V was clipped by 1 base and J by 4 bases; unmatched bases: 2. There are 14 residues in the CDR3. The CDR3 DNA reads TGCGCCAGCAGCCAAGGACAGGGGAGAGAGACCCAGTACTTC. Protein: CASSQGQGRETQYF.

The chain links TRBV15 to TRBJ2-3; 12 bases are a match to TRBD2. J was trimmed by 2 bases and V by 4 bases; bases with no gene match: 1. The CDR3 is made up of 15 amino acids. Germline V gene lookup returns CDR1 LNHNV and CDR2 YYDKDF (reference sequence). The CDR3 here is CATSTSGRATDTQYF. For the CDR3, the DNA is TGTGCCACCAGCACTAGCGGGAGGGCCACAGATACGCAGTATTTT. Full variable domain (rest looked up from reference TRBV15 and TRBJ2-3): DAMVIQNPRYQVTQFGKPVTLSCSQTLNHNVMYWYQQKSSQAPKLLFHYYDKDFNNEADTPDNFQSRRPNTSFCFLDIRSPGLGDTAMYLCATSTSGRATDTQYFGPGTRLTVL.

The chain carries TRBV4-2 and TRBJ1-1; D is uncertain. CDR1 and CDR2 (germline): LGHNA, YNFKEQ. The CDR3 is 16 amino acids. V shed 4 bases and J shed 2 bases, with 17 bases lying between them. The CDR3 sequence is CASSPLLDGGNTEAFF. The CDR3 DNA reads TGTGCCAGCAGCCCATTATTGGACGGAGGCAACACTGAAGCTTTCTTT.

The V and J genes are TRBV30 and TRBJ2-7; 11 positions match TRBD2. This CDR3 region has 13 residues. CDR1 and CDR2 from the germline V gene are GTSNPN and SVGIG (reference sequence). The J segment lost 6 bases and the V segment lost 2 bases, leaving 3 bases of the junction unmatched. CDR3 bases: TGTGCCTGGAGTCCCGGACTAGCGGGCGAGCAGTACTTC. This sequence encodes CAWSPGLAGEQYF.

V and J are TRBV7-9 and TRBJ1-2, with 8 bases lining up with TRBD1. CDR3 size: 13 residues. Unmatched junction bases numbered 3, after V lost 5 bases and J lost 4 bases. From germline, CDR1 is SEHNR and CDR2 FQNEAQ (reference sequence). CDR3 DNA sequence: TGTGCCAGCAGCCGACAGGGGATCTATGGCTACACCTTC. This codes for CASSRQGIYGYTF.

This chain joins TRBV19 and TRBJ1-2, with D uncertain. The CDR3 is made up of 12 amino acids. CDR1 is LNHDA and CDR2 is SQIVND in the germline V gene (reference sequence). The ends were cut back, 3 bases at V and 8 bases at J, with 10 bases in the middle. Written as DNA, the CDR3 is TGTGCCAGTAGTATTCGGGGTCGGGGCTACACCTTC. Protein sequence: CASSIRGRGYTF.

This clone appeared once. This sequence joins TRBV5-4 and TRBJ2-3; TRBD1 agrees at 9 bases. J lost 5 bases, V lost 4 bases, and 8 bases had no gene match. The CDR3 is 15 residues long. Looked up from germline, CDR1 is SGHNT and CDR2 is YYREEE (reference sequence). The CDR3 nucleotides read TGTGCCAGCAGCGCAGAACAGGGGGCGCGAGATACGCAGTATTTT. Translation gives CASSAEQGARDTQYF.

CDR3 residues: CASSPRGRTEAFF. CDR3 in DNA: TGTGCCAGCAGTCCCCGGGGTAGAACTGAAGCTTTCTTT. The chain is built from TRBV6-5 and TRBJ1-1, with D unresolved. This CDR3 contains 13 residues. Deletions cut 5 bases from V and 5 bases from J, with 12 bases between. CDR1 MNHEY and CDR2 SVGAGI come from the germline V gene.

This rearrangement joins TRBV30 to TRBJ1-4, with 9 bases lining up with TRBD1. V was clipped by 2 bases and J by 7 bases; unmatched bases: 2. Per the germline V gene, CDR1 is GTSNPN and CDR2 is SVGIG (reference sequence). The CDR3 is 13 residues long. For the CDR3, the DNA is TGTGCCTGGAGTCCGGACAGGGGTGAAAAACTGTTTTTT. Its protein product is CAWSPDRGEKLFF. The full variable domain, its missing parts supplied by reference TRBV30 and TRBJ1-4, is SQTIHQWPATLVQPVGSPLSLECTVEGTSNPNLYWYRQAAGRGLQLLFYSVGIGQISSEVPQNLSASRPQDRQFILSSKKLLLSDSGFYLCAWSPDRGEKLFFGSGTQLSVL.

This chain uses TRBV7-2 with TRBJ2-7; 9 nucleotides line up with TRBD1. With V trimmed by 2 bases and J by 4 bases, 6 bases remained unmatched. Germline CDR1 and CDR2: SGHTA and FQGNSA. This CDR3 has 15 residues. This chain's CDR3 is CASSLLGQGLYEQYF. The CDR3 DNA reads TGTGCCAGCAGCTTACTAGGACAGGGGCTTTACGAGCAGTACTTC.